Detailed here is one T cell receptor (beta chain). Its antigen is undetermined. This sample stems from a study of T cells in tuberculosis. For the study at large: IGRA-negative adolescents, IGRA-positive adolescents with latent tuberculosis and adults with active tuberculosis formed this South African cohort. Notes on the study in general: Classification accuracy was 80% to 90% (AUROC roughly 0.88) with the GMM-specific repertoire. Shorter CDR3-alpha in active tuberculosis partly drove smaller distances.

The V gene's germline CDR1 is SGHTA and CDR2 FQGNSA. This CDR3 is 15 amino acids long. V lost 5 bases, J lost 5 bases, and 16 bases lay in between. Profiling relied on immunoSEQ multiplex PCR, and the TCRdb table lists in-frame clones only, not all of them. The data show around 30,000 clones, about 92% seen once. The TCR was taken from a donor aged 5 to 30 with latent tuberculosis or without tuberculosis infection. Material for sequencing was PBMCs. This chain joins TRBV7-2 and TRBJ2-1; a possible D gene is TRBD2 (7 bases). The CDR3 protein is CASSIPRGHHNEQFF. The CDR3 bases are TGTGCCAGCAGCATACCGCGGGGGCACCACAATGAGCAGTTCTTC.